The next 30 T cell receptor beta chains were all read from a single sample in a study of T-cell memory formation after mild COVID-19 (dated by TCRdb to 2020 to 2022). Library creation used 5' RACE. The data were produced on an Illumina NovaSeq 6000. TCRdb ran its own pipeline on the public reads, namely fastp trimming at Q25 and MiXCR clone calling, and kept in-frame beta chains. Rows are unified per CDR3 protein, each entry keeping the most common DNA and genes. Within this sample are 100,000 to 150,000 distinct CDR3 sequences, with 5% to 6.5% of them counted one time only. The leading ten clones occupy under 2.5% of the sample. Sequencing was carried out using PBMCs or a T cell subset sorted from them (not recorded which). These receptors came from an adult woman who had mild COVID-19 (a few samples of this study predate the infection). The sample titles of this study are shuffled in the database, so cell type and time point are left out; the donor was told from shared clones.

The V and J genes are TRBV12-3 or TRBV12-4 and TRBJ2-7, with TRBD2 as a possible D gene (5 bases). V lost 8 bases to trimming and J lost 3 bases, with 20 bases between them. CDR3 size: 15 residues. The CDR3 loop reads CASGLLGWGDYEQYF. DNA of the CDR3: TGTGCCAGCGGCTTGCTAGGATGGGGAGACTACGAGCAGTACTTC.

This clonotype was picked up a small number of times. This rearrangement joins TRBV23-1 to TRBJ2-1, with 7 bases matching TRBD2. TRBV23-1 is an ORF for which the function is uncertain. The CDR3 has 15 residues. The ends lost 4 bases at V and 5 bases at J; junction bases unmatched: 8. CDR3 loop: CASSLNGRGDNEQFF. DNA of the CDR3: TGCGCCAGCAGTCTCAACGGTCGGGGGGACAATGAGCAGTTCTTC.

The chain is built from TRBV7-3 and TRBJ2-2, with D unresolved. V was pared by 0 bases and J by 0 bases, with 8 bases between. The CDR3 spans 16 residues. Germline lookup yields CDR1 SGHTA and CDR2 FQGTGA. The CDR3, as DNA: TGTGCCAGCAGCTTAACTAGGGCTTCGAACACCGGGGAGCTGTTTTTT. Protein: CASSLTRASNTGELFF.

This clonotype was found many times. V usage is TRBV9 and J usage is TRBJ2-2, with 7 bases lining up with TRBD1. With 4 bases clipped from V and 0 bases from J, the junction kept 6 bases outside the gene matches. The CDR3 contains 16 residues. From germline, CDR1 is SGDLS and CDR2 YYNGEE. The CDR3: CASSSGQAANTGELFF. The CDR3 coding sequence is TGTGCCAGCAGCTCCGGACAGGCAGCGAACACCGGGGAGCTGTTTTTT.

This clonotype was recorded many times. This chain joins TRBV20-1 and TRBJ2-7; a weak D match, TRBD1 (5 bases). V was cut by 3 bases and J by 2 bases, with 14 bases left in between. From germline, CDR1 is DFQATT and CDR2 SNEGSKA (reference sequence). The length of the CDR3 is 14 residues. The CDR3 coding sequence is TGCAGTGCTAGGGGCAGGGTAAAGACCTACGAGCAGTACTTC. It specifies CSARGRVKTYEQYF.

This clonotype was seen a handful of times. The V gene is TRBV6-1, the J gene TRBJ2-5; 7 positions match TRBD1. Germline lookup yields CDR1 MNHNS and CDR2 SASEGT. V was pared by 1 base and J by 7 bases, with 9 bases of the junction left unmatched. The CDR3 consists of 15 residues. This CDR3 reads CASSEGGGRFSTQYF. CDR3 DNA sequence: TGTGCCAGCAGTGAAGGAGGGGGCCGGTTTTCGACCCAGTACTTC.

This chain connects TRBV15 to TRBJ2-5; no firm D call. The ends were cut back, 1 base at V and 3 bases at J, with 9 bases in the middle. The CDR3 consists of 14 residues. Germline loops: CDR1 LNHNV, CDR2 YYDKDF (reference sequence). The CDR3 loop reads CATSRVVLEETQYF. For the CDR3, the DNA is TGTGCCACCAGCAGAGTCGTACTTGAAGAGACCCAGTACTTC.

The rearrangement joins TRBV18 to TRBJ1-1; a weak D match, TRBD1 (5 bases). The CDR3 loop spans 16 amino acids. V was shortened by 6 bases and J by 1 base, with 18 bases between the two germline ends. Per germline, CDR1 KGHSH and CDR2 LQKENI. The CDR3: CASSTYLGLENTEAFF. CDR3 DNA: TGTGCCAGCTCCACCTATTTGGGACTGGAGAACACTGAAGCTTTCTTT.

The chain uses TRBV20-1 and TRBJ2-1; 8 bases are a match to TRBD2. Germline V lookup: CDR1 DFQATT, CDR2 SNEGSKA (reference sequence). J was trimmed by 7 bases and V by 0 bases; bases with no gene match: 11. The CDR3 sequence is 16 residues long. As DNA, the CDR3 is TGCAGTGCTAGAGATAGCGGTGCGGGAGGTGGAAATGAGCAGTTCTTC. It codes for CSARDSGAGGGNEQFF.

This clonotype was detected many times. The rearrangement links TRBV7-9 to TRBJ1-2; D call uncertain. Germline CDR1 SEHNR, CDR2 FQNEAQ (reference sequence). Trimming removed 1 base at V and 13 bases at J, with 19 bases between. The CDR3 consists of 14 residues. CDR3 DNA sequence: TGTGCCAGCAGCTTAGTCCAGGTGGCTGCGGACCGCACCTTC. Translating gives CASSLVQVAADRTF.

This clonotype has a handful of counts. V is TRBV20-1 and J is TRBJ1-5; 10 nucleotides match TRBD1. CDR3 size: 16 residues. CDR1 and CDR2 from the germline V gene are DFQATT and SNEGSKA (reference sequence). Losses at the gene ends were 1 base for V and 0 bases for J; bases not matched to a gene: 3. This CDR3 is CSARAGTGASNQPQHF. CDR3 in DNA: TGCAGTGCTAGAGCCGGGACAGGGGCTAGCAATCAGCCCCAGCATTTT.

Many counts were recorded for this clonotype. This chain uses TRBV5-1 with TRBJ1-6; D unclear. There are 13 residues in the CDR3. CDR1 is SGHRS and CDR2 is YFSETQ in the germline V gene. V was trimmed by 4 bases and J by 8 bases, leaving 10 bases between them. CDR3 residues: CASSPEFDSPLHF. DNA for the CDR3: TGCGCCAGCAGCCCCGAATTTGATTCACCCCTCCACTTT.

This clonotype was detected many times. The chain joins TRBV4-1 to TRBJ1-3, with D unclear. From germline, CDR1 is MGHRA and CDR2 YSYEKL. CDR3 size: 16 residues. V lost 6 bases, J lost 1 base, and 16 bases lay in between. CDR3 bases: TGCGCCAGCAGGAAAGCCCTGGATCAATCTGGAAACACCATATATTTT. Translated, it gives CASRKALDQSGNTIYF.

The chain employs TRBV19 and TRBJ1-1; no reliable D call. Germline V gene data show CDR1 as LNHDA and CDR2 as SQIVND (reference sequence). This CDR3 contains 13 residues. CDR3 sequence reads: CATFEGWNTEAFF. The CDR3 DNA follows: TGTGCGACCTTCGAGGGTTGGAACACTGAAGCTTTCTTT.

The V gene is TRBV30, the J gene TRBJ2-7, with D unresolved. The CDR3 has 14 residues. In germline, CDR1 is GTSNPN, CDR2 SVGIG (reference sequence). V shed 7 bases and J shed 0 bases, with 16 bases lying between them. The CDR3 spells CAYSQQTYSYEQYF. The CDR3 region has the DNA TGTGCCTACTCCCAACAGACTTACTCCTACGAGCAGTACTTC.

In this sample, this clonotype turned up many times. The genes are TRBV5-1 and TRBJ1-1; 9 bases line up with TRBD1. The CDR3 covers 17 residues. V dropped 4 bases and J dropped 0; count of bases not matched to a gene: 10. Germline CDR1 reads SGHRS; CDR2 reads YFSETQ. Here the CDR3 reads CASSPGQGVPLNTEAFF. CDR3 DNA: TGCGCCAGCAGCCCGGGACAGGGTGTCCCCTTGAACACTGAAGCTTTCTTT.

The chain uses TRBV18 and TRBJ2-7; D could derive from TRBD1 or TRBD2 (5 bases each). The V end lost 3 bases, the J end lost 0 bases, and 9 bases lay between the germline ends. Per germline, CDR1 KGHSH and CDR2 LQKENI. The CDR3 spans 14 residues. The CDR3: CASSPGRTSYEQYF. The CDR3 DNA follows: TGTGCCAGCTCACCGGGACGTACCTCCTACGAGCAGTACTTC.

The CDR3 loop reads CASSPAGGSRNEQFF. CDR3 nucleotide sequence: TGTGCCAGCTCACCCGCTGGTGGATCGCGGAATGAGCAGTTCTTC. This chain links TRBV18 with TRBJ2-1; no reliable D call. Germline CDR1 and CDR2: KGHSH and LQKENI. This CDR3 region has 15 residues. The V gene lost 3 bases and the J gene lost 7 bases, with 16 bases spanning the gap.

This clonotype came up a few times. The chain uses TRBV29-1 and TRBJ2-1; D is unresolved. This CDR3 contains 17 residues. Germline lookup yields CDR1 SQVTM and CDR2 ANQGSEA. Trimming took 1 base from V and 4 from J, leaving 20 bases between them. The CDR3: CSVEGSGTPLRYNEQFF. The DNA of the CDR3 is TGCAGCGTTGAAGGGTCGGGTACCCCCCTCCGTTACAATGAGCAGTTCTTC.

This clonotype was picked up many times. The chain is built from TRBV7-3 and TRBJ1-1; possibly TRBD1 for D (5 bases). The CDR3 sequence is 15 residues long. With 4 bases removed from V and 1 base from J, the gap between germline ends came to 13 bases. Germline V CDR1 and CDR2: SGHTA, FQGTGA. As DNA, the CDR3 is TGTGCCAGCAGCTCGGCGGGACTCGGGAACACTGAAGCTTTCTTT. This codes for CASSSAGLGNTEAFF.

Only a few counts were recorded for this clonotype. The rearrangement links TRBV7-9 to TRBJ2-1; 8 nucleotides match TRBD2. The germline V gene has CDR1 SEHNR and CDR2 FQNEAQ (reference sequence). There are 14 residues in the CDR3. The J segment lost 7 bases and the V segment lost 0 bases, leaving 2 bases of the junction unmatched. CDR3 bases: TGTGCCAGCAGCTTAGCGGGACTAGGGAATGAGCAGTTCTTC. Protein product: CASSLAGLGNEQFF. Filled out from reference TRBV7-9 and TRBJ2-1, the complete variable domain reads DTGVSQNPRHKITKRGQNVTFRCDPISEHNRLYWYRQTLGQGPEFLTYFQNEAQLEKSRLLSDRFSAERPKGSFSTLEIQRTEQGDSAMYLCASSLAGLGNEQFFGPGTRLTVL.

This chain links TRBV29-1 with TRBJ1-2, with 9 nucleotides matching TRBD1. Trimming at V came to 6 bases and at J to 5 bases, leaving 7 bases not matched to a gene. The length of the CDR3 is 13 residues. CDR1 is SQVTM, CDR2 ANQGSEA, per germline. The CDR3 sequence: CSVLTGGGYGYTF. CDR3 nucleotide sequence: TGCAGCGTACTAACAGGGGGCGGTTATGGCTACACCTTC.

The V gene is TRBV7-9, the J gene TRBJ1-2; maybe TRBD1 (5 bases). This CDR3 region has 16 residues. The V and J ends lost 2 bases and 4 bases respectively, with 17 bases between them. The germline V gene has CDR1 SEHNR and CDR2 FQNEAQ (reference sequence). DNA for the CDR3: TGTGCCAGCAGCTTAACCGCAGGGCGGGGAGGCTATGGCTACACCTTC. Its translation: CASSLTAGRGGYGYTF.

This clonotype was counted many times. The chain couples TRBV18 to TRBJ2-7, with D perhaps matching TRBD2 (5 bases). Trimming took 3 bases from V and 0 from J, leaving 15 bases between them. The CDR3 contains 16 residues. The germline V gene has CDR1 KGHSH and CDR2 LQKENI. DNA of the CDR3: TGTGCCAGCTCACCTCTGGCGGGCCCCAGCTCCTACGAGCAGTACTTC. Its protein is CASSPLAGPSSYEQYF.

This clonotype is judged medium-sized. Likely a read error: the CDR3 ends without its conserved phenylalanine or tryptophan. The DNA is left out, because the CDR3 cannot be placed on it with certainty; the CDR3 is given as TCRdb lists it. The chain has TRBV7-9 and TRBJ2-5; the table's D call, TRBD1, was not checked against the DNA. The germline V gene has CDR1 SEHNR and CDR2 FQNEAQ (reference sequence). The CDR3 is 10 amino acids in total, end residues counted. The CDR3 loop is CATRPGTGED.

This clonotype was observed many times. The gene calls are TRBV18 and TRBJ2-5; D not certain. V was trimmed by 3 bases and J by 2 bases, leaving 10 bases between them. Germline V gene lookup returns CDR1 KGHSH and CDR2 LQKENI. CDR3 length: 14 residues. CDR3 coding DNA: TGTGCCAGCTCACCTTTGGCTCTACAAGAGACCCAGTACTTC. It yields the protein CASSPLALQETQYF. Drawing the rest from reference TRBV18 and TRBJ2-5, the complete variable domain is NAGVMQNPRHLVRRRGQEARLRCSPMKGHSHVYWYRQLPEEGLKFMVYLQKENIIDESGMPKERFSAEFPKEGPSILRIQQVVRGDSAAYFCASSPLALQETQYFGPGTRLLVL.

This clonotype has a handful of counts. In nucleotides, the CDR3 is TGTGCCAGCAGTGATGTGGAGGGGCTCACAGATACGCAGTATTTT. It yields the protein CASSDVEGLTDTQYF. The chain recombines TRBV2 with TRBJ2-3; tentative D call: TRBD2 (6 bases). Looked up from germline, CDR1 is SNHLY and CDR2 is FYNNEI. The V end was cut by 3 bases, the J end by 2 bases, with 12 bases between. This CDR3 has 15 amino acids.

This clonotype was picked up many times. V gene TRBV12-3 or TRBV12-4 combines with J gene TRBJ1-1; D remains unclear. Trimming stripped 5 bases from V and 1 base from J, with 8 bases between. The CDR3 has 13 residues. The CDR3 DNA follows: TGTGCCAGCAGTACTAGTCCGAACACTGAAGCTTTCTTT. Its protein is CASSTSPNTEAFF.

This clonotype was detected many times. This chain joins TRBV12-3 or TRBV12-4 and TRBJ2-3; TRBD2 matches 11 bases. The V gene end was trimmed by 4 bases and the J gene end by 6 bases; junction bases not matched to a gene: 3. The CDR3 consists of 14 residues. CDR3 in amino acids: CASSSGLAADTQYF. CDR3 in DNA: TGTGCCAGCAGTTCGGGACTAGCGGCGGATACGCAGTATTTT.

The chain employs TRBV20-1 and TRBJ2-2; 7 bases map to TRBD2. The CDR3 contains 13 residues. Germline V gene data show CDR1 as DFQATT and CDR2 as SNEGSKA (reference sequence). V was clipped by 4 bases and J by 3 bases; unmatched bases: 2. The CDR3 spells CSAMGLYTGELFF. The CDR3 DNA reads TGCAGTGCTATGGGACTATACACCGGGGAGCTGTTTTTT.